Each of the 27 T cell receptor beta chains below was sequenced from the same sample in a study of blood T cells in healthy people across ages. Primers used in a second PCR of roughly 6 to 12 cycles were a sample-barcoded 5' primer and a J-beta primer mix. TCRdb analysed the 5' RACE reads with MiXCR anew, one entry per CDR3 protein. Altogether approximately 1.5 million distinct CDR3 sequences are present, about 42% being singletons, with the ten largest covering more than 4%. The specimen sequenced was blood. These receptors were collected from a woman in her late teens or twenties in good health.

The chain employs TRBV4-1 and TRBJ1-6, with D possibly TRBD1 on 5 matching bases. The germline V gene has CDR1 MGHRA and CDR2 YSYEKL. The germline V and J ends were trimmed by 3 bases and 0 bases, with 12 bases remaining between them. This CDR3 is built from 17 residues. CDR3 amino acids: CASSHDRQSSYNSPLHF. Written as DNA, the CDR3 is TGCGCCAGCAGCCACGACAGACAGAGCTCCTATAATTCACCCCTCCACTTT.

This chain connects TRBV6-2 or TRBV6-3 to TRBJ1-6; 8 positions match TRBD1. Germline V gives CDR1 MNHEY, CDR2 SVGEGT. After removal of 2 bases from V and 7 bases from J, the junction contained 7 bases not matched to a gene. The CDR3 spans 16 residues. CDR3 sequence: CASSYQTGALNSPLHF. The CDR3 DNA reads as TGTGCCAGCAGTTACCAGACAGGGGCGTTGAATTCACCCCTCCACTTT.

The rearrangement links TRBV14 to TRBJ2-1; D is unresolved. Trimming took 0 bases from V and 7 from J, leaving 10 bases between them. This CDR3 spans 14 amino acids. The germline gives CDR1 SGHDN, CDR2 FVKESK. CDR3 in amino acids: CASSQDRLVNEQFF. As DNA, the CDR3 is TGTGCCAGCAGCCAAGACAGGCTAGTAAATGAGCAGTTCTTC. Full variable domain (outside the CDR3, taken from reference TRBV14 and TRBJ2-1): EAGVTQFPSHSVIEKGQTVTLRCDPISGHDNLYWYRRVMGKEIKFLLHFVKESKQDESGMPNNRFLAERTGGTYSTLKVQPAELEDSGVYFCASSQDRLVNEQFFGPGTRLTVL.

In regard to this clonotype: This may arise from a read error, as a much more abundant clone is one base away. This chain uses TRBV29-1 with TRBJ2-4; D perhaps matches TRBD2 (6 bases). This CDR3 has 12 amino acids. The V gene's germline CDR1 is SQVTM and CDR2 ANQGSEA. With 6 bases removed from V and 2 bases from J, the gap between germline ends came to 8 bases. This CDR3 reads CSVAGSKNIQYF. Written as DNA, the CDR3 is TGCAGCGTGGCGGGGTCCAAAAACATTCAGTACTTC.

This CDR3 reads CAISEPFSQPQHF. As DNA, the CDR3 is TGTGCCATCAGTGAGCCGTTTAGTCAGCCCCAGCATTTT. The chain couples TRBV10-3 to TRBJ1-5; D remains unclear. Germline V gene data show CDR1 as ENHRY and CDR2 as SYGVKD. V was clipped by 2 bases and J by 6 bases, with 8 bases between them. CDR3 length equals 13 residues.

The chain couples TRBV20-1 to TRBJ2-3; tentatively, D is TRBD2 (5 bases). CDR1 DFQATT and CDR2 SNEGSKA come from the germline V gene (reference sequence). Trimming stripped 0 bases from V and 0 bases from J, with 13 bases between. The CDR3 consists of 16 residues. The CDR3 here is CSARDRRAASTDTQYF. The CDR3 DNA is TGCAGTGCTAGAGATCGGCGAGCGGCTAGCACAGATACGCAGTATTTT.

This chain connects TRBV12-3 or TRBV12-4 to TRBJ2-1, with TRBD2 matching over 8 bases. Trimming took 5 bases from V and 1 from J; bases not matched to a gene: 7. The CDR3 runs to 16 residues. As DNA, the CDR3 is TGTGCCAGCAGTCTTCGGACTAGCAGATCCTACAATGAGCAGTTCTTC. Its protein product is CASSLRTSRSYNEQFF.

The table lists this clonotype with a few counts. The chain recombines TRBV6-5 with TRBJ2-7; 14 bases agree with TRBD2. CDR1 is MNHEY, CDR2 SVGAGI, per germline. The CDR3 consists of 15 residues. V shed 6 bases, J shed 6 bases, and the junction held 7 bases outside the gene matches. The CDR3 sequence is CASSPGTSGSIEQYF. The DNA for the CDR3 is TGTGCCAGCAGCCCAGGGACTAGCGGGAGTATCGAGCAGTACTTC.

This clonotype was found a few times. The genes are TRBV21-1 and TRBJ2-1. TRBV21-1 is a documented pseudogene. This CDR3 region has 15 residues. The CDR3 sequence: CASSKVATPYNEQFF. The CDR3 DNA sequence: TGTGCCAGCAGCAAAGTCGCTACCCCCTACAATGAGCAGTTCTTC.

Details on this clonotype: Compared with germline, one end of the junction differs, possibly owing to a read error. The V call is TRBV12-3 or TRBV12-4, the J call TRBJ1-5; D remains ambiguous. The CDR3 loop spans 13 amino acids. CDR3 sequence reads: CASSLLGNQHQHF. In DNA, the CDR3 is TGTGCCAGCAGTTTGTTAGGGAATCAGCACCAGCATTTT.

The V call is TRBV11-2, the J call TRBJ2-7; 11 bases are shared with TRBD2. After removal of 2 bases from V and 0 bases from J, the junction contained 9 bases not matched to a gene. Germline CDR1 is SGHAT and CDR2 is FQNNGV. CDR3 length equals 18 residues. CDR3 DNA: TGTGCCAGCAGCTTAATGGGACTAGCGGATCTTAGCTCCTACGAGCAGTACTTC. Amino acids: CASSLMGLADLSSYEQYF.

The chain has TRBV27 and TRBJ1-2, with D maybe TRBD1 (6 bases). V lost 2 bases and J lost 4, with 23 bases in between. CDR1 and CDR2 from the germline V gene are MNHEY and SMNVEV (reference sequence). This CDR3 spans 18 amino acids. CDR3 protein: CASSLIGRGRGVSYGYTF. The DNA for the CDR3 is TGTGCCAGCAGTTTAATAGGGCGGGGGCGGGGGGTCTCCTATGGCTACACCTTC.

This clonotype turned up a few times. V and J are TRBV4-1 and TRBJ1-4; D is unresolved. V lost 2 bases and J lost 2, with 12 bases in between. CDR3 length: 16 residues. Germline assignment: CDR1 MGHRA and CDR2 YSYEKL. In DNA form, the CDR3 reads TGCGCCAGCAGCCAACCCCTAAGGGATACTAATGAAAAACTGTTTTTT. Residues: CASSQPLRDTNEKLFF.

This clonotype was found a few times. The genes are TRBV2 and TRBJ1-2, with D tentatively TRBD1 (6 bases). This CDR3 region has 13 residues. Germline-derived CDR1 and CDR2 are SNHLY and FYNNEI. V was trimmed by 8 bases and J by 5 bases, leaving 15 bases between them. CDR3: CASGRQGHYGYTF. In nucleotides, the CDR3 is TGTGCCAGCGGGCGTCAGGGGCATTATGGCTACACCTTC.

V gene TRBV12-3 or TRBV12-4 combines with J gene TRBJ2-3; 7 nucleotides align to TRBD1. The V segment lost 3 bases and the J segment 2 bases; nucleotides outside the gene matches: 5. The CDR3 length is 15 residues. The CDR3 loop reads CASSLRQGHTDTQYF. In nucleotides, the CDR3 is TGTGCCAGCAGTTTGCGACAGGGCCACACAGATACGCAGTATTTT.

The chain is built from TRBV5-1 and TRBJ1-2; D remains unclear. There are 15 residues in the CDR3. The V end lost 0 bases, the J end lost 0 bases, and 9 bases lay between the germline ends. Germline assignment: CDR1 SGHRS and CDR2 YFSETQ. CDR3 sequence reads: CASSLAAAANYGYTF. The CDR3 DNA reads TGCGCCAGCAGCTTGGCGGCAGCCGCTAACTATGGCTACACCTTC.

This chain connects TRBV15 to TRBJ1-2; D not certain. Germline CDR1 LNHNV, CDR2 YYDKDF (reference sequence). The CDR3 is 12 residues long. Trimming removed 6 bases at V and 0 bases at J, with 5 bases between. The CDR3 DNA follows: TGTGCCACCAGAGGATCTAACTATGGCTACACCTTC. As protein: CATRGSNYGYTF.

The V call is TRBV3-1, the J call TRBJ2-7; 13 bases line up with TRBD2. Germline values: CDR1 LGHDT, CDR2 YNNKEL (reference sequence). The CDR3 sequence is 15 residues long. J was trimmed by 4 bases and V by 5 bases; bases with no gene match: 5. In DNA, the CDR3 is TGTGCCAGCAGCGAGGGACTAGCGGGACTATACGAGCAGTACTTC. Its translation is CASSEGLAGLYEQYF.

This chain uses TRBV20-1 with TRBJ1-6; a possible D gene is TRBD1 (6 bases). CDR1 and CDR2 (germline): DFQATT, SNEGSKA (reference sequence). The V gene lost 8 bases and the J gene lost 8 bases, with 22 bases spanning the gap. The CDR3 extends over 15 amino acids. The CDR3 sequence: CSTRGGRGPHSPLHF. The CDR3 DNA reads TGCAGTACTCGAGGTGGCAGGGGCCCTCATTCACCCCTCCACTTT.

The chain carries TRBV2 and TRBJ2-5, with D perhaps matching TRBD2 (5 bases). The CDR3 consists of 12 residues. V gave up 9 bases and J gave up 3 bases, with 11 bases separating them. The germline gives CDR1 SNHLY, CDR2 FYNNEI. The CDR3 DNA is TGTGCCAGACTAGGACTTAAAGAGACCCAGTACTTC. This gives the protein CARLGLKETQYF. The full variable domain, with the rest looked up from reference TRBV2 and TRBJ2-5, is EPEVTQTPSHQVTQMGQEVILRCVPISNHLYFYWYRQILGQKVEFLVSFYNNEISEKSEIFDDQFSVERPDGSNFTLKIRSTKLEDSAMYFCARLGLKETQYFGPGTRLLVL.

The CDR3 here is CSARDWQAIPSEKNTNYGYTF. The CDR3 nucleotides are TGCAGTGCTAGAGATTGGCAGGCCATCCCCTCAGAGAAAAATACTAACTATGGCTACACCTTC. The chain couples TRBV20-1 to TRBJ1-2; D remains ambiguous. Germline CDR1 DFQATT, CDR2 SNEGSKA (reference sequence). V shed 0 bases and J shed 0 bases, with 29 bases lying between them. This CDR3 region has 21 residues.

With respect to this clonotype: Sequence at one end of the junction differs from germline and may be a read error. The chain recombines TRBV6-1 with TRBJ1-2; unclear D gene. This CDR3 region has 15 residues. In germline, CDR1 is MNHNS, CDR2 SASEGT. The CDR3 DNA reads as TGTGCCAGCAGTTCGGGCCCGGGATTTAACTGTGGCTACACCTTC. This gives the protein CASSSGPGFNCGYTF.

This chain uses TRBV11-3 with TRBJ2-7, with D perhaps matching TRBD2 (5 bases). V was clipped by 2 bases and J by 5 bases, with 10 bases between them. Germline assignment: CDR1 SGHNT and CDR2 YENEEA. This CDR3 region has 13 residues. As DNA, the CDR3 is TGTGCCAGCAGCTTAACGGGGTTGGACGAGCAGTACTTC. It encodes CASSLTGLDEQYF.

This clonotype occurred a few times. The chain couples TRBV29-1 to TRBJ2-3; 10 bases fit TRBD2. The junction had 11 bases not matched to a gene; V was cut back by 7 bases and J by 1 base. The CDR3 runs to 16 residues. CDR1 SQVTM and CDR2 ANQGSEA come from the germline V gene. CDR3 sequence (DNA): TGCAGCGCTTACACGGGGCTAGCGGGAGGCACAGATACGCAGTATTTT. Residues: CSAYTGLAGGTDTQYF.

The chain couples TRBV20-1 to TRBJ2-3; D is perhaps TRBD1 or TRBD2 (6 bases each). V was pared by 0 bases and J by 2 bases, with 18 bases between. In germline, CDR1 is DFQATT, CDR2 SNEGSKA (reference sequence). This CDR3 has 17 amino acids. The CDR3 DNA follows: TGCAGTGCTAGAGAATTTTCCCCGGGGGCCCTCACAGATACGCAGTATTTT. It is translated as CSAREFSPGALTDTQYF.

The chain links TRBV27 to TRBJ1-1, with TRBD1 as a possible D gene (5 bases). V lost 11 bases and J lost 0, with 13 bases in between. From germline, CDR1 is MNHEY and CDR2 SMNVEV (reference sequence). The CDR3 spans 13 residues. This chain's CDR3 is CAAWGEMNTEAFF. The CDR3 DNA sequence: TGTGCCGCCTGGGGGGAGATGAACACTGAAGCTTTCTTT.

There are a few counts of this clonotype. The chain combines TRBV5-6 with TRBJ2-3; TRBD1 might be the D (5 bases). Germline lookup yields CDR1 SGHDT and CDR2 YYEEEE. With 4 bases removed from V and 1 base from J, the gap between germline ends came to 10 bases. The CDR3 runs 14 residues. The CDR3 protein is CASSLRQRTDTQYF. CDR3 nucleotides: TGTGCCAGCAGCCTACGACAGCGCACAGATACGCAGTATTTT. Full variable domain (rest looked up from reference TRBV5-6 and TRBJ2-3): DAGVTQSPTHLIKTRGQQVTLRCSPKSGHDTVSWYQQALGQGPQFIFQYYEEEERQRGNFPDRFSGHQFPNYSSELNVNALLLGDSALYLCASSLRQRTDTQYFGPGTRLTVL.